This entry is about one T cell receptor (beta chain). As yet, its antigen is unknown. Per sorted-subset replicate PCR, input was approximately 0.2 ug DNA, representing roughly 28,000 T cell genomes. Profiled with immunoSEQ multiplex PCR; TCRdb holds only in-frame clones, not every one. The sample holds some 2 million clones, approximately 95% seen once. The data belong to a study of shared clonotypes between healthy human individuals. Study-wide findings and caveats: Even with large depth, rarefaction showed that sorted-subset sequencing was incomplete. About 5% was the fraction of naive CD4 clonotypes found shared across several donors. Clonotypes shared by all four donors outscored non-shared clonotypes in generation probability.

Germline values: CDR1 LNHDA, CDR2 SQIVND (reference sequence). Trimming stripped 3 bases from V and 4 bases from J, with 24 bases between. The CDR3 is 18 residues long. Selected positively for CCR7 and CD45RO-negative, naive CD8 cells excluded terminally differentiated effector memory CD45RA+ cells. Sample: naive CD8+ T cells sorted from blood. V is TRBV19 and J is TRBJ1-1, with a tentative D call TRBD1 (5 bases). The receptor was derived from a man aged 18 to 35 in good health. The CDR3 region has the DNA TGTGCCAGTAGTATTTGGGCGCGGAAGGGGAGGCTGAGCACTGAAGCTTTCTTT. It yields the protein CASSIWARKGRLSTEAFF.